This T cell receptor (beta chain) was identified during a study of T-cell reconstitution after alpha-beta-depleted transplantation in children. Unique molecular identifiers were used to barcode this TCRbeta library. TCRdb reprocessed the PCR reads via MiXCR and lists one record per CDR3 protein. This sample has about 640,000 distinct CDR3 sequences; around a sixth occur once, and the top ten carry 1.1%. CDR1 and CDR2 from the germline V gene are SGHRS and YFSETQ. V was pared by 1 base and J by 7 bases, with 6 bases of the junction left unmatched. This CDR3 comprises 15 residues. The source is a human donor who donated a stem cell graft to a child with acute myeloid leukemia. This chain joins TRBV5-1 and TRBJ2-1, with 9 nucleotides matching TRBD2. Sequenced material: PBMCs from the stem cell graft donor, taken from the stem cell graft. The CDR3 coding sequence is TGCGCCAGCAGCTTGAGTGGCGGGGGGGTAAATGAGCAGTTCTTC. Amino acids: CASSLSGGGVNEQFF.